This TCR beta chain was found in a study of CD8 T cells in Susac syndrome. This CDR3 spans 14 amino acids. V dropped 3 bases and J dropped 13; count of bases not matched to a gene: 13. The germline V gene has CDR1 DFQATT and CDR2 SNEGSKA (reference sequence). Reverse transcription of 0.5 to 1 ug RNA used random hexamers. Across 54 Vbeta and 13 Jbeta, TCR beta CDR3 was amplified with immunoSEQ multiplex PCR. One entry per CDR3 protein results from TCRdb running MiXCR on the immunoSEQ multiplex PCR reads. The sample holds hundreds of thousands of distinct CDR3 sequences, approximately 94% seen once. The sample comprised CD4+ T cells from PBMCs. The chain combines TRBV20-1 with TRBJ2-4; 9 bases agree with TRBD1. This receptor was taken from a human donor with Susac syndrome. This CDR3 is CSASPGTGPHEQYF. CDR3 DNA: TGCAGTGCTAGTCCCGGGACAGGGCCACATGAGCAGTACTTC.